Listed below are T cell receptor beta chains from one sample, sequenced in a study of vaccination and CD4 T cells after COVID-19. The antigens of these receptors remain unknown. MiXCR was run by TCRdb on the PCR reads, yielding one entry per CDR3 protein. The sample yields roughly 15,000 distinct CDR3 sequences, around half seen once. The specimen sequenced was CD4+ T cells from blood, cultured in vitro. These receptors all come from a human donor who had recovered from COVID-19. Each CDR3 is given with its conserved first and last residue. A D gene is named only where the DNA matches it firmly. Expanded clones get a size class; other rows say once, few or many, or leave the size out.

CDR3nt	CDR3aa	v_gene	j_gene	d_gene	abundance
TGTGCCACCAGCGGAGGGACGCGGGACTATGGCTACACCTTC	CATSGGTRDYGYTF	TRBV15	TRBJ1-2	NA	few
TGTGCCAGCAGTAGATTTAGCTACGAGCAGTACTTC	CASSRFSYEQYF	TRBV2	TRBJ2-7	NA	NA
TGTGCCAGCAGATCATTCCGGGACTTCAATCAGCCCCAGCATTTT	CASRSFRDFNQPQHF	TRBV27	TRBJ1-5	NA	NA
TGTGCCAGTAGCCCCGGGACAGGGAGGGATCAGCCCCAGCATTTT	CASSPGTGRDQPQHF	TRBV19	TRBJ1-5	TRBD1	NA
TGTGCCAGCGGAGGAGCCCTAGGCTACGAGCAGTACTTC	CASGGALGYEQYF	TRBV27	TRBJ2-7	NA	NA
TGCGCCAGCAGCCCCCAAGGAGGGGTGGAGACCCAGTACTTC	CASSPQGGVETQYF	TRBV5-1	TRBJ2-5	NA	NA
TGTGCCAGCGCTCCCAGGGGGCTGTACGAGCAGTACTTC	CASAPRGLYEQYF	TRBV6-1	TRBJ2-7	TRBD1	NA
TGTGCCAGCGGCTTGCTAGCCTACGAGCAGTACTTC	CASGLLAYEQYF	TRBV28	TRBJ2-7	NA	NA
TGTGCCAGCAGCCCCCTCGGAACGAAAGAGACCCAGTACTTC	CASSPLGTKETQYF	TRBV7-2	TRBJ2-5	NA	few
TGCAGTGCTAGGAAAGGACTCAACGAGCAGTACTTC	CSARKGLNEQYF	TRBV20-1	TRBJ2-7	NA	NA
TGTGCCAGCAGCCGAACAGGGGGCACCTCCTACAATGAGCAGTTCTTC	CASSRTGGTSYNEQFF	TRBV7-2	TRBJ2-1	TRBD1	NA
TGCAGTGCTTCCCGTGGTGGCGGGAGGGCCCGGGATACGCAGTATTTT	CSASRGGGRARDTQYF	TRBV20-1	TRBJ2-3	TRBD2	NA
TGTGCCAGCAGCCCCGGACAGGGGAGGTATGGCTACACCTTC	CASSPGQGRYGYTF	TRBV27	TRBJ1-2	TRBD1	NA
TGCGCCAGCAGCCAAGATTATTGGGGATCGGATGGCTACACCTTC	CASSQDYWGSDGYTF	TRBV4-3	TRBJ1-2	NA	NA
TGTGCCAGCAGTTATCACGACTACATGGGTAATGAGCAGTTCTTC	CASSYHDYMGNEQFF	TRBV6-5	TRBJ2-1	NA	few
TGTGCCAGCAGTTCCAGCTCCGGGACAGCAGGAAACACCATATATTTT	CASSSSSGTAGNTIYF	TRBV28	TRBJ1-3	TRBD1	NA
TGTGCCAGCAGCTTACCCGCAGGGGTGAGAGGTACGCAGTATTTT	CASSLPAGVRGTQYF	TRBV7-9	TRBJ2-3	NA	NA
TGCAGTGCTAGTGTTGGATTCGAGCAGTACTTC	CSASVGFEQYF	TRBV20-1	TRBJ2-7	NA	NA
TGTGCCAGCAGTGAGAGACAGAACGAAAAACTGTTTTTT	CASSERQNEKLFF	TRBV2	TRBJ1-4	NA	NA
TGTGCCAGCAGCTTGGTACCCGGGGGCTACGTGTTTGGGGAGCTGTTTTTT	CASSLVPGGYVFGELFF	TRBV5-8	TRBJ2-2	NA	once
TGTGCCACCCGGTGGGGAGGGGAAGCCTATGGCTACACCTTC	CATRWGGEAYGYTF	TRBV10-3	TRBJ1-2	NA	few
TGTGCCAGTAGTCCGGGGGGTCAAGGGAGCGGCTACACCTTC	CASSPGGQGSGYTF	TRBV19	TRBJ1-2	NA	NA
TGTGCCAGCAGCTTTAAGCTAGCGGGAGTCGATGAGCAGTTCTTC	CASSFKLAGVDEQFF	TRBV5-4	TRBJ2-1	TRBD2	once
TGTGCCATCAGCCTCCAAGTGGGTGAAGATGAGCAGTTCTTC	CAISLQVGEDEQFF	TRBV10-3	TRBJ2-1	NA	few
TGTGCCACCTATCCAGGGGGCGAAGCGGCCGAGCAGTACTTC	CATYPGGEAAEQYF	TRBV15	TRBJ2-7	TRBD1	large
TGTGCCAGCTCACGGGGCATAGCGGGAAACAATGAGCAGTTCTTC	CASSRGIAGNNEQFF	TRBV18	TRBJ2-1	TRBD2	NA
TGTGCCAGCAGCCCCGCTACCGTCTCCACCTACAATGAGCAGTTCTTC	CASSPATVSTYNEQFF	TRBV7-9	TRBJ2-1	NA	NA
TGTGCCAGTATGGACAGGATGAATGAGCAGTTCTTC	CASMDRMNEQFF	TRBV6-1	TRBJ2-1	TRBD1	NA
TGCGCCAGCAGCTTGGGAGGGGAAAGCAATCAGCCCCAGCATTTT	CASSLGGESNQPQHF	TRBV5-1	TRBJ1-5	NA	once
TGTGCCTGGACAGTGAGCTCCTACAATGAGCAGTTCTTC	CAWTVSSYNEQFF	TRBV30	TRBJ2-1	NA	NA
TGTGCCAGCAGTCAGGGGTCTGGAAACACCATATATTTT	CASSQGSGNTIYF	TRBV2	TRBJ1-3	NA	few
TGTGCCACCACGCCAGGGTCGGGTGACAACACCGGGGAGCTGTTTTTT	CATTPGSGDNTGELFF	TRBV24-1	TRBJ2-2	NA	NA
TGTGCCAGCAGTAGACAGGGCGATGGAAACACCATATATTTT	CASSRQGDGNTIYF	TRBV6-1	TRBJ1-3	TRBD1	NA
TGTGCCAGCAGTCCGGTCCACAATCAGCCCCAGCATTTT	CASSPVHNQPQHF	TRBV6-1	TRBJ1-5	NA	NA
TGTGCCAGCACCAAGGGCGAAGCCATCTCCTACGAGCAGTACTTC	CASTKGEAISYEQYF	TRBV12-3/TRBV12-4	TRBJ2-7	NA	NA
TGTGCCAGCTCAAAGGCTAGCGCTTCCTACGAGCAGTACTTC	CASSKASASYEQYF	TRBV18	TRBJ2-7	NA	NA
TGTGCCAGTAGGACAGGGAGGGGAACTAATGAAAAACTGTTTTTT	CASRTGRGTNEKLFF	TRBV19	TRBJ1-4	TRBD1	NA
TGCAGTGCTAGAAAAGGCGGGAGAGGGGGGGAGCAGTTCTTC	CSARKGGRGGEQFF	TRBV20-1	TRBJ2-1	NA	NA
TGTGCCAGCAGCTTAACCAGCGGCCCATACAATGAGCAGTTCTTC	CASSLTSGPYNEQFF	TRBV7-2	TRBJ2-1	NA	NA
TGTGCCAGCAGCTTAGTGTACAGCCAAGAGACCCAGTACTTC	CASSLVYSQETQYF	TRBV7-2	TRBJ2-5	NA	NA
TGTGCCACTCTATCTAGCGGGTACACAGATACGCAGTATTTT	CATLSSGYTDTQYF	TRBV28	TRBJ2-3	TRBD2	NA
TGCGCCAGCAGCCACCAGCCCACAGGGGCTGGGTCTAACACCGGGGAGCTGTTTTTT	CASSHQPTGAGSNTGELFF	TRBV4-1	TRBJ2-2	TRBD1	once
TGTGCCAGCAGTTACGGGACAGCCAACACTGAAGCTTTCTTT	CASSYGTANTEAFF	TRBV7-3	TRBJ1-1	TRBD1	NA
TGTGCCAGCAGTGATCCGGGACTAGCGACCTCCGAGTTCTTC	CASSDPGLATSEFF	TRBV6-2/TRBV6-3	TRBJ2-1	TRBD2	medium-sized
TGCAGTGCTAGTCTCCAGGGCCCAGATACGCAGTATTTT	CSASLQGPDTQYF	TRBV20-1	TRBJ2-3	NA	once
TGCAGCGTTGGTACTAGCGGGAGGGCCTCCTACAATGAGCAGTTCTTC	CSVGTSGRASYNEQFF	TRBV29-1	TRBJ2-1	TRBD2	NA
TGCGCCAGCAGCTTGGAGGCAGGATCCAACTATGGCTACACCTTC	CASSLEAGSNYGYTF	TRBV5-1	TRBJ1-2	NA	NA
TGTGCCAGCAGTGAAGGGGAGTTCACCGGGGAGCTGTTTTTT	CASSEGEFTGELFF	TRBV2	TRBJ2-2	NA	NA
TGCAGTGCTAGAGGTCGAGTCGTTGTTTATACGCAGTATTTT	CSARGRVVVYTQYF	TRBV20-1	TRBJ2-3	NA	once
TGCAGTGCTCGGACAGGGGTCACAGATACGCAGTATTTT	CSARTGVTDTQYF	TRBV20-1	TRBJ2-3	TRBD1	NA
TGTGCCAGTAGTCCCCGACAGGGCCAGAACACTGAAGCTTTCTTT	CASSPRQGQNTEAFF	TRBV19	TRBJ1-1	TRBD1	NA
TGCAGTGCTAGAGATGGGAGCAGGGGCGACACTGAAGCTTTCTTT	CSARDGSRGDTEAFF	TRBV20-1	TRBJ1-1	NA	NA
TGTGCCAGCAGTGGCTTAAGCACAGATACGCAGTATTTT	CASSGLSTDTQYF	TRBV25-1	TRBJ2-3	NA	few
TGTGCCAGCAGTTTAGAGAGACAGGGAGGTGGCTACACCTTC	CASSLERQGGGYTF	TRBV27	TRBJ1-2	TRBD1	NA
TGCGCCAGCAGTCGCGGACAGGGGGGCTATGGCTACACCTTC	CASSRGQGGYGYTF	TRBV5-1	TRBJ1-2	TRBD1	NA